One T cell receptor (beta chain) is described in this entry. This sample stems from a study of blood T cell repertoires in COVID-19. Study summary: Acute and convalescent COVID-19 specimens originated in the United States, Italy and Spain.

The authors' processing: Estimation of nucleated cell counts relied on the amplification of reference gene primers. Using immunoSEQ multiplex PCR, the repertoire was profiled, and TCRdb retains in-frame clones only, with some absent. V and J calls plus clone size are reproduced from that table; the DNA served to infer D and trimming. The data hold 200,000 to 250,000 clones, with roughly 86% observed a single time. The CDR3 consists of 15 residues. Trimming left V 5 bases short and J 1 base short, with 13 bases between. The germline V gene encodes CDR1 SGHTA and CDR2 FQGNSA. The specimen was peripheral blood. This receptor was obtained from a woman between 25 and 40 years old who had recovered from COVID-19. The chain recombines TRBV7-2 with TRBJ2-3; no clear D gene. The CDR3 loop reads CASSLAPERTDTQYF. In DNA form, the CDR3 reads TGTGCCAGCAGCCTCGCGCCCGAGCGCACAGATACGCAGTATTTT.